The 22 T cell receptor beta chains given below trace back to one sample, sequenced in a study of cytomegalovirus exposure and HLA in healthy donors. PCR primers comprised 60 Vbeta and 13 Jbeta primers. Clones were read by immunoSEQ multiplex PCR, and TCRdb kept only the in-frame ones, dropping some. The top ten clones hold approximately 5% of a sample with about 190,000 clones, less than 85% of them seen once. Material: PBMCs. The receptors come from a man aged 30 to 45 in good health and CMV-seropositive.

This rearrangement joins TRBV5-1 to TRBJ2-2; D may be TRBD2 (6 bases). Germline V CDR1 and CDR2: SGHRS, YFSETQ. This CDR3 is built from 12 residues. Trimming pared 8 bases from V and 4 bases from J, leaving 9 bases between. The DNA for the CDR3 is TGCGCCAGTCCCGGGGGCACCGGGGAGCTGTTTTTT. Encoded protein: CASPGGTGELFF.

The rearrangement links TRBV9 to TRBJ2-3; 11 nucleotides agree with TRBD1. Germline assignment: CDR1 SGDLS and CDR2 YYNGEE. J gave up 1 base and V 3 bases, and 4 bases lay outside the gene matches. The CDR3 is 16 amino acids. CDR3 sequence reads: CASSGGTGGGTDTQYF. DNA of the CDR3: TGTGCCAGCAGCGGCGGGACAGGGGGTGGCACAGATACGCAGTATTTT. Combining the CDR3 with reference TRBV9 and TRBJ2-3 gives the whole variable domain DSGVTQTPKHLITATGQRVTLRCSPRSGDLSVYWYQQSLDQGLQFLIQYYNGEERAKGNILERFSAQQFPDLHSELNLSSLELGDSALYFCASSGGTGGGTDTQYFGPGTRLTVL.

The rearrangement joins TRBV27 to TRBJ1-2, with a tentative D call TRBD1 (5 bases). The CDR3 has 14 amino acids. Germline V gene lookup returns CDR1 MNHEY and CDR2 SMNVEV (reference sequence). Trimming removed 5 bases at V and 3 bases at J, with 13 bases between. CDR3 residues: CASSPGLRHYGYTF. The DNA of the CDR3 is TGTGCCAGCAGTCCGGGACTGCGGCACTATGGCTACACCTTC.

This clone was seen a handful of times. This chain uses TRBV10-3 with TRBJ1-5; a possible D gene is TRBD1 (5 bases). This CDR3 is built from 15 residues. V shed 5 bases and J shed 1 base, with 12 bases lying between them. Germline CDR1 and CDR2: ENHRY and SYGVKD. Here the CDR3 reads CAISSEGKSNQPQHF. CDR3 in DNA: TGTGCCATCAGTTCGGAGGGGAAAAGCAATCAGCCCCAGCATTTT.

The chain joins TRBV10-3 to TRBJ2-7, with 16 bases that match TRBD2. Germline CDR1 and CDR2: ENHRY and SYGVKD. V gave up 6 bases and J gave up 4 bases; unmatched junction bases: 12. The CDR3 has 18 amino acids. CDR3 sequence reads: CAISSGLAGGSPHYEQYF. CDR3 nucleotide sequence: TGTGCCATCAGCTCGGGACTAGCGGGAGGGTCCCCCCATTACGAGCAGTACTTC.

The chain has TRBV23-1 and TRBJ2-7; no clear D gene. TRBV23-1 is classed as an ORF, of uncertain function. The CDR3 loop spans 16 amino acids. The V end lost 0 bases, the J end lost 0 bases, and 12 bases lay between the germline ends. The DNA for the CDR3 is TGCGCCAGCAGTCAATCCGCGACTCAGAGCTCCTACGAGCAGTACTTC. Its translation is CASSQSATQSSYEQYF.

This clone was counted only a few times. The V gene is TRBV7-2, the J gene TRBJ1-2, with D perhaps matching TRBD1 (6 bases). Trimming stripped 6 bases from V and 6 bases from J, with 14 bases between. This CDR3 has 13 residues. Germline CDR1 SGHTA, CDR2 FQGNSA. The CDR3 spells CASRYPGVDGYTF. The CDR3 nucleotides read TGTGCCAGCAGGTATCCAGGGGTAGATGGCTACACCTTC.

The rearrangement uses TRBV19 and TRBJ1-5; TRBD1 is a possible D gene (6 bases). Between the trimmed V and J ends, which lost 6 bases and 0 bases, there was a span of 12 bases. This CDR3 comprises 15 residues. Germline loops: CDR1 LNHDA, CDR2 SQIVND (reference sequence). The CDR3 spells CASSPTGNSNQPQHF. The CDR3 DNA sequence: TGTGCCAGTAGCCCGACAGGCAATAGCAATCAGCCCCAGCATTTT.

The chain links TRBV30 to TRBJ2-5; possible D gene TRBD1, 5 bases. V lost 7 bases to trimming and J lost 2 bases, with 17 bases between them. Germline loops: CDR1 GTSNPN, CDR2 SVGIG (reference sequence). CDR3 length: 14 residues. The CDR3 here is CASLARDRQETQYF. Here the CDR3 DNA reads TGTGCCTCCTTAGCCCGAGACAGACAAGAGACCCAGTACTTC.

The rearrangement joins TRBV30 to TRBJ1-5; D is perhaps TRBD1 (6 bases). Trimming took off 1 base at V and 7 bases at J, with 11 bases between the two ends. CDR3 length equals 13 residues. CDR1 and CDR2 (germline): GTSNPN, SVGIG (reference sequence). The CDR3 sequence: CAWSEGGIQPQHF. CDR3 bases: TGTGCCTGGAGTGAGGGGGGGATCCAGCCCCAGCATTTT.

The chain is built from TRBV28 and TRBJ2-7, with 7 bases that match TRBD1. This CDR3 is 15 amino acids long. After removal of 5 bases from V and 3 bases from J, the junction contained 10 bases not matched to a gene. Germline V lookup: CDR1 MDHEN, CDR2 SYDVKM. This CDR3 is CASSPGQERNYEQYF. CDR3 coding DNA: TGTGCCAGCAGTCCTGGACAGGAACGGAACTACGAGCAGTACTTC. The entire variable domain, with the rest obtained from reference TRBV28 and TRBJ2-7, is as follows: DVKVTQSSRYLVKRTGEKVFLECVQDMDHENMFWYRQDPGLGLRLIYFSYDVKMKEKGDIPEGYSVSREKKERFSLILESASTNQTSMYLCASSPGQERNYEQYFGPGTRLTVT.

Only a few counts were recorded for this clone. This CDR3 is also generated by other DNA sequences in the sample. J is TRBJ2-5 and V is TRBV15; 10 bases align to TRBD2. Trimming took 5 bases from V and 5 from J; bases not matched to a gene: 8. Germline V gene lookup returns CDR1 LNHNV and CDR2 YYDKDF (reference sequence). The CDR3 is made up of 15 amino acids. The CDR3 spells CATSRGSGGRETQYF. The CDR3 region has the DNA TGTGCCACCAGCCGAGGTAGCGGGGGGAGGGAGACCCAGTACTTC.

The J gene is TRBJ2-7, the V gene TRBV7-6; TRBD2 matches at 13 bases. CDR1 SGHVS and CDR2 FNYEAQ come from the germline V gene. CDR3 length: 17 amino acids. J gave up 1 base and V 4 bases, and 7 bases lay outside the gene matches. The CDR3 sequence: CASSSGTSGDWSYEQYF. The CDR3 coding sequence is TGTGCCAGCAGCTCCGGGACTAGCGGGGACTGGTCCTACGAGCAGTACTTC.

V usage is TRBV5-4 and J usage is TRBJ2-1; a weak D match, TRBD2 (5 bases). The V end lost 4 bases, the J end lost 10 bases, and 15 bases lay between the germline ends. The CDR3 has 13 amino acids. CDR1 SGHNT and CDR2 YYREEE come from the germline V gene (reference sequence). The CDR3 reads CASSPLASLEQFF. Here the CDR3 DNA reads TGTGCCAGCAGCCCCCTAGCTTCGCTCGAGCAGTTCTTC.

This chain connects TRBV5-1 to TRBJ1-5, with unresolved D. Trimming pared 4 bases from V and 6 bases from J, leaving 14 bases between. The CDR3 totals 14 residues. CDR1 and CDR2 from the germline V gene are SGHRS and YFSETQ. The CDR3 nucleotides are TGCGCCAGCAGCCCCGACGGAGGGCTTCAGCCCCAGCATTTT. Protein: CASSPDGGLQPQHF.

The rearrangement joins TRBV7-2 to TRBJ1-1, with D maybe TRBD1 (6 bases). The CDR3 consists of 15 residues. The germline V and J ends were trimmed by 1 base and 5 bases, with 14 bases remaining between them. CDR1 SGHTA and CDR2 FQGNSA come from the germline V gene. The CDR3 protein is CASSLVVGQGTEAFF. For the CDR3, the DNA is TGTGCCAGCAGCTTAGTTGTGGGCCAGGGGACTGAAGCTTTCTTT.

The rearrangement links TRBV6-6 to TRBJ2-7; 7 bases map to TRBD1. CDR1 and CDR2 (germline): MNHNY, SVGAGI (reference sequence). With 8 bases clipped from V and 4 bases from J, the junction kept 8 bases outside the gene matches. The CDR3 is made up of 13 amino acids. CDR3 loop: CASRYDRVYEQYF. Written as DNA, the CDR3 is TGTGCCAGCCGATATGACAGGGTTTACGAGCAGTACTTC.

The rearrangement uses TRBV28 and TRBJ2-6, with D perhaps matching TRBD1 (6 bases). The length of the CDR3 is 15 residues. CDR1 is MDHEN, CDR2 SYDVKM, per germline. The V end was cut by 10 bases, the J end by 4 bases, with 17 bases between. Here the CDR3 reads CAISSSGTGANVLTF. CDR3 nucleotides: TGTGCCATCAGCTCCTCAGGGACAGGGGCCAACGTCCTGACTTTC.

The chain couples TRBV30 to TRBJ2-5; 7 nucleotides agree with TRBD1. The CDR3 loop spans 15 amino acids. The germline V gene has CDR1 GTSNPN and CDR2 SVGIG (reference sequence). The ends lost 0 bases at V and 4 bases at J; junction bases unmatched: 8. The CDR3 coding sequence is TGTGCCTGGAGTGTACCTTGGACAGGTGGAGAGACCCAGTACTTC. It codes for CAWSVPWTGGETQYF.

The CDR3 sequence: CASSYGGVLNSPLHF. The CDR3 coding sequence is TGTGCCAGCAGTTACGGAGGGGTATTGAATTCACCCCTCCACTTT. The chain recombines TRBV6-5 with TRBJ1-6, with D maybe TRBD1 (5 bases). The germline V gene has CDR1 MNHEY and CDR2 SVGAGI. This CDR3 has 15 residues. The ends were cut back, 2 bases at V and 7 bases at J, with 12 bases in the middle.

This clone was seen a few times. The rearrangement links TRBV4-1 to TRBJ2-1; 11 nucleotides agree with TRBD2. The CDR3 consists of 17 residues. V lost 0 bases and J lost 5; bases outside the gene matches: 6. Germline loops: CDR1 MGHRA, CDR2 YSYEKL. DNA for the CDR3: TGCGCCAGCAGCCAAGACGGAATAGCGGGAGGGCACAATGAGCAGTTCTTC. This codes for CASSQDGIAGGHNEQFF.

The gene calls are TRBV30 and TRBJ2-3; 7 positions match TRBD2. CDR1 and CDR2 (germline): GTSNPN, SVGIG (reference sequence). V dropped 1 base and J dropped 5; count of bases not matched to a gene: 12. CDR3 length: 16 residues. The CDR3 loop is CAWSALMAGAVDTQYF. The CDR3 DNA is TGTGCCTGGAGTGCCCTAATGGCGGGAGCGGTAGATACGCAGTATTTT.